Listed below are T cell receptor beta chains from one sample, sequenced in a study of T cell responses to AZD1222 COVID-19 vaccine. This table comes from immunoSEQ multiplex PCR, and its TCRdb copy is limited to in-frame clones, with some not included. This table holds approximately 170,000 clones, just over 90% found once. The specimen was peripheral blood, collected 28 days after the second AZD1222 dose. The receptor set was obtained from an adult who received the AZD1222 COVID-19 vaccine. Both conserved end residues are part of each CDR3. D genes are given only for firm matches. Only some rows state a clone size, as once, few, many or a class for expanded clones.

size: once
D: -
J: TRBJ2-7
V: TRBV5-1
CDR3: CASSIRDQRVAGGKQYF
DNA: TGCGCCAGCTCTATTAGGGACCAGCGGGTCGCCGGAGGCAAGCAGTACTTC

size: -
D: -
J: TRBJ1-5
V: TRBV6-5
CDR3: CASSTGFSAPQHF
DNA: TGTGCCAGCAGTACAGGTTTTTCAGCTCCCCAGCATTTT

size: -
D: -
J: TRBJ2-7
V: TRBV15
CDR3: CATSRETGITYEQYF
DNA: TGTGCCACCAGCAGAGAAACAGGCATAACCTACGAGCAGTACTTC

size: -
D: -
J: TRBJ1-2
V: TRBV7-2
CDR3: CASSFEGAGRIGYGYTF
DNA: TGTGCCAGCAGCTTCGAAGGGGCAGGGAGAATAGGCTACGGCTACACCTTC

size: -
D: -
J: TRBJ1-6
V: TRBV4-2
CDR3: CASSQDRDGPYSPLHF
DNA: TGTGCCAGCAGCCAGGACCGGGACGGTCCCTATTCACCCCTCCACTTT

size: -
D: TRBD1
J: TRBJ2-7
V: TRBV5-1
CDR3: CASSLALQGDYEQYF
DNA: TGCGCCAGCAGCTTGGCCCTGCAGGGGGACTACGAGCAGTACTTC

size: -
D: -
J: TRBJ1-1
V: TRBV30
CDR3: CAWTPGGGTEAFF
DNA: TGTGCCTGGACCCCAGGTGGGGGCACTGAAGCTTTCTTT

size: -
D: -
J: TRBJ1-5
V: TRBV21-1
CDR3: CASSKETGGQPQHF
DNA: TGTGCCAGCAGCAAAGAGACAGGGGGGCAGCCCCAGCATTTT

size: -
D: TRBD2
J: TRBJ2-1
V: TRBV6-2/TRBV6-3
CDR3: CASSYGGGAHEQFF
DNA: TGTGCCAGCAGTTACGGCGGGGGGGCCCATGAGCAGTTCTTC

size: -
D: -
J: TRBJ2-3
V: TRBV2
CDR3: CASKRAFADTQYF
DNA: TGTGCCAGCAAGAGGGCCTTTGCAGATACGCAGTATTTT

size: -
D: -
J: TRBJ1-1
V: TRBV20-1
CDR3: CSAQQGRVSSF
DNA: TGCAGTGCCCAGCAGGGGAGGGTGAGTTCGTTT

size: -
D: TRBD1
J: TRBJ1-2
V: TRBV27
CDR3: CASSPTPTGLRGYTF
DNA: TGTGCCAGCAGTCCCACCCCGACAGGGTTGCGAGGCTACACCTTC

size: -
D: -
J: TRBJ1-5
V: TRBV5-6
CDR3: CASSLGVFNQPQHF
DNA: TGTGCCAGCAGCTTGGGGGTATTCAATCAGCCCCAGCATTTT

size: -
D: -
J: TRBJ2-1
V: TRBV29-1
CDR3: CSARSQAGYEQFF
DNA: TGCAGCGCCCGGTCCCAGGCTGGCTATGAGCAGTTCTTC

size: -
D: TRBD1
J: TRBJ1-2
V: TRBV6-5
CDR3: CASSSGQGDGYTF
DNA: TGTGCCAGCAGTTCGGGACAGGGGGATGGCTACACCTTC

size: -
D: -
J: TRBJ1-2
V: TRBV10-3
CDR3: CAISVSSFWGYTF
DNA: TGTGCCATCAGTGTATCTAGTTTTTGGGGCTACACCTTC

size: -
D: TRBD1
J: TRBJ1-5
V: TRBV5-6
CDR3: CASSFGTVSQPQHF
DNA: TGTGCCAGCAGCTTCGGGACAGTTAGCCAGCCCCAGCATTTT

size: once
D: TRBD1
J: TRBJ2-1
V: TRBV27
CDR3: CASSQWDRVHNEQFF
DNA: TGTGCCAGCAGTCAATGGGACAGAGTACACAATGAGCAGTTCTTC

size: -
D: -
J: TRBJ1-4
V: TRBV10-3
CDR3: CAISDGRINEKLFF
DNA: TGTGCCATCAGTGACGGCCGGATTAATGAAAAACTGTTTTTT

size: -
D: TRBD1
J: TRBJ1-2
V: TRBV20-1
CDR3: CSAGQGNGYTF
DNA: TGCAGTGCGGGACAGGGGAACGGCTACACCTTC

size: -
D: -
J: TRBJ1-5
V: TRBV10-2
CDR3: CASSALAGGSFHQPQHF
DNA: TGCGCCAGCAGTGCCCTCGCCGGGGGTTCCTTCCATCAGCCCCAGCATTTT

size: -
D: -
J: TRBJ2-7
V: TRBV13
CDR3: CASSLGLGAVNSYEQYF
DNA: TGTGCCAGCAGCTTAGGCCTAGGGGCAGTAAACTCCTACGAGCAGTACTTC

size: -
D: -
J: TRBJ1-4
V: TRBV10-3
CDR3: CAISESTGSNEKLFF
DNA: TGTGCCATCAGTGAGTCTACAGGGTCGAATGAAAAACTGTTTTTT

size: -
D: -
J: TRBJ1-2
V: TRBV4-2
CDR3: CASSQIGSYGYTF
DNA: TGTGCCAGCAGCCAGATAGGTAGCTATGGCTACACCTTC

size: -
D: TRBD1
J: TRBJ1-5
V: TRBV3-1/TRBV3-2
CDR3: CASSRQGGQPQHF
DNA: TGTGCCAGCAGCCGACAGGGCGGACAGCCCCAGCATTTT

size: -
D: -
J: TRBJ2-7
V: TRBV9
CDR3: CASSPGTEPYEQYF
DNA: TGTGCCAGCAGCCCAGGGACGGAACCCTACGAGCAGTACTTC

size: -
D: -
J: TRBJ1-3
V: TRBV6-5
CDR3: CASSYSSGLGGNTIYF
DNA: TGTGCCAGCAGTTACTCGTCAGGGTTGGGTGGAAACACCATATATTTT

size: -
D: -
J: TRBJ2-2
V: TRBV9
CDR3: CASSGKFRGNTGELFF
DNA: TGTGCCAGCAGCGGGAAATTCAGGGGTAACACCGGGGAGCTGTTTTTT

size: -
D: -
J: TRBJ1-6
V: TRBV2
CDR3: CASSVNGMGNSPLHF
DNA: TGTGCCAGCAGTGTGAACGGCATGGGGAATTCACCCCTCCACTTT

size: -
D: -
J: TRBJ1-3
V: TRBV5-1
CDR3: CASSVDTSGNTIYF
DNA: TGCGCCAGCAGTGTTGACACCTCTGGAAACACCATATATTTT

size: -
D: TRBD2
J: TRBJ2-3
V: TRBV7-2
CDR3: CASSLGLAGISSTDTQYF
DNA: TGTGCCAGCAGCTTAGGGCTAGCGGGGATCTCCAGCACAGATACGCAGTATTTT

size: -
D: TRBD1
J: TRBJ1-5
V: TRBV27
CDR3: CASSPVTGGAQPQHF
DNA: TGTGCCAGCAGTCCGGTGACAGGGGGGGCTCAGCCCCAGCATTTT

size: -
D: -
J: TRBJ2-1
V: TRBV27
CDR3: CASSAFRSSYNEQFF
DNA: TGTGCCAGCAGCGCTTTCAGAAGCTCCTACAATGAGCAGTTCTTC

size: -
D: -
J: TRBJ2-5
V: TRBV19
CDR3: CASSAGWTEQYF
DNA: TGTGCCAGTAGTGCCGGATGGACAGAACAGTACTTC

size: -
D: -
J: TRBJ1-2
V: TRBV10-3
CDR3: CAISVGQDEGGYTF
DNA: TGTGCCATCAGTGTAGGGCAGGATGAAGGGGGCTACACCTTC

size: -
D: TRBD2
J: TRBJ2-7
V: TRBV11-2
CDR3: CASSFREGSEEQYF
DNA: TGTGCCAGCAGCTTCCGGGAGGGATCTGAGGAGCAGTACTTC

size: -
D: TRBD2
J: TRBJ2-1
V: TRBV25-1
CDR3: CASSDQAGGLNEQFF
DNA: TGTGCCAGCAGTGATCAGGCGGGGGGGCTCAATGAGCAGTTCTTC

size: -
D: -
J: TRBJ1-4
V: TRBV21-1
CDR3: CASSKGAANEKLFF
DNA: TGTGCCAGCAGCAAAGGGGCAGCGAATGAAAAACTGTTTTTT

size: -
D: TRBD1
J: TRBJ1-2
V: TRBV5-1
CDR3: CASSSDGQGRGYTF
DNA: TGCGCCAGCAGCTCGGATGGACAGGGACGAGGCTACACCTTC

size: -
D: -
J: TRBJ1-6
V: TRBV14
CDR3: CASSQAGYSPLHF
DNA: TGTGCCAGCAGCCAGGCCGGATATTCACCCCTCCACTTT

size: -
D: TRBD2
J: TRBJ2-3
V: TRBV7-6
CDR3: CASSLALLAGNTQYF
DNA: TGTGCCAGCAGCTTAGCGCTCCTAGCGGGGAATACGCAGTATTTT

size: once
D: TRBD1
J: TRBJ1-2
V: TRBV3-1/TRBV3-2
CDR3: CASGTGRVSGYTF
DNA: TGTGCCAGCGGGACAGGGAGGGTGTCTGGCTACACCTTC

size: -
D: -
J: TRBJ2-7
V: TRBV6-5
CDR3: CASSYSPDGTYEQYF
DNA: TGTGCCAGCAGTTACTCGCCGGACGGAACCTACGAGCAGTACTTC

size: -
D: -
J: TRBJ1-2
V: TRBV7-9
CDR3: CASSRDPNYGYTF
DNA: TGTGCCAGCAGCCGGGATCCTAACTATGGCTACACCTTC

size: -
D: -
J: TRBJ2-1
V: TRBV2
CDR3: CASNIRGINEQFF
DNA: TGTGCCAGCAATATACGAGGGATCAATGAGCAGTTCTTC

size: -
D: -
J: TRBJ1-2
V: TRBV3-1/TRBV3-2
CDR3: CASSQGRYGYTF
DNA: TGTGCCAGCAGCCAAGGTCGATATGGCTACACCTTC

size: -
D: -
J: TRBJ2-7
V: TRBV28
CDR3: CASSPPGRTYEQYF
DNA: TGTGCCAGCAGTCCGCCGGGACGGACCTACGAGCAGTACTTC

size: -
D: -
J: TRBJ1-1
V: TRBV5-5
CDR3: CASSLEVGEAFF
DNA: TGTGCCAGCAGCTTGGAGGTGGGTGAAGCTTTCTTT

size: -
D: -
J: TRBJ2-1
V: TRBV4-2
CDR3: CASSQEGGSYNEQFF
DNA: TGTGCCAGCAGCCAAGAGGGGGGCTCCTACAATGAGCAGTTCTTC

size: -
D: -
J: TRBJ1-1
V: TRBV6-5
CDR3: CASSSVSRTANQKAFF
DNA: TGTGCCAGCAGTTCCGTGTCCCGGACAGCGAATCAAAAAGCTTTCTTT

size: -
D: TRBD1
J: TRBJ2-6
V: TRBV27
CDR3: CASRMGTVPSGANVLTF
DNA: TGTGCCAGCAGAATGGGGACAGTACCGTCTGGGGCCAACGTCCTGACTTTC

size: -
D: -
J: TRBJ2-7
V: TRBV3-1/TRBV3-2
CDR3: CASSLRGAEAYEQYF
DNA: TGTGCCAGCAGCCTAAGGGGGGCAGAGGCCTACGAGCAGTACTTC

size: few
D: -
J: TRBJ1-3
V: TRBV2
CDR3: CASSGLTSGNTIYF
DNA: TGTGCCAGCAGTGGGCTGACCTCTGGAAACACCATATATTTT

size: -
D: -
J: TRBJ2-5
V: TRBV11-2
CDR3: CASSPGQYSTQYF
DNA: TGTGCCAGCAGCCCAGGACAGTATTCTACCCAGTACTTC